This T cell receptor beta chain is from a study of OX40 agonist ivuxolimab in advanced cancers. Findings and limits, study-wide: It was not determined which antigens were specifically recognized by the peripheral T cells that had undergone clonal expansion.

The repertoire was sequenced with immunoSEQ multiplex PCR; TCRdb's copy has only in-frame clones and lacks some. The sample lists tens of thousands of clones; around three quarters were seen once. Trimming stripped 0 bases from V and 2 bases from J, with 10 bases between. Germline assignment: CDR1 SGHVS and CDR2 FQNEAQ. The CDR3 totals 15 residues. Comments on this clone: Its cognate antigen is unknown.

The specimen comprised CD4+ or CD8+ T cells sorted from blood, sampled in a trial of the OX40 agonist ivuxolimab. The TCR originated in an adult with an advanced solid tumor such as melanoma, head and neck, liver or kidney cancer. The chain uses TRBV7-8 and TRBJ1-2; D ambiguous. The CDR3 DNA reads TGTGCCAGCAGCTTAGCGGGAAGAATAAACTATGGCTACACCTTC. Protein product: CASSLAGRINYGYTF.